Included here is one T cell receptor (beta chain) sequence, with context. What this receptor recognizes is not known. Base qualities were left out, and no much larger clone turns up one base away. This sample was included in a study of human T cells and chemical hapten exposure (dated by TCRdb to about 2021). As for the study more broadly: For sensitization, 2% DPC in acetone was applied to a 2 cm by 2 cm area of upper inner arm skin. Most of the patients in the cohort were female, and the cohort covered alopecia areata with under or over 50% scalp involvement, alopecia totalis and alopecia universalis. Patient blood was sampled pre-sensitization (week 0) and at 2, 6 and about 24 weeks after DPC sensitization. Patch testing on the upper back used Finn chambers containing 0.01% DPC, with scoring done after 6 days according to International Contact Dermatitis Research Group standards. Peripheral blood TCR repertoire changes were tracked in vivo in alopecia patients during primary and secondary sensitization to the hapten diphenylcyclopropenone (DPC). Patients additionally received weekly therapeutic DPC doses to the scalp throughout the approximately 22-week study period. Libraries were combined into a pool for sequencing, and differences in TCR yield between samples came mainly from small differences in library volumes within the pool. Blood for TCR sequencing was provided by twenty-nine alopecia patients at one to four time points (pre-sensitization, 2, 6 and 24 weeks). The investigation overall reported the following: The number of TCRs above 1 in 1000 frequency did not change with DPC sensitization; there was no evidence of global repertoire structure alterations. Expanded TCRs formed significantly more large CDR3 similarity clusters than pre-sensitization or healthy control sets, consistent with antigen-driven responses. Because every patient had alopecia, a presumed autoimmune disease, the patients' immune response might differ from that of healthy individuals. Repeated subsampling changed both the strength of the expansion versus patch-test correlation and the threshold at which the correlation became significant. Patch test score correlated positively with the number of PT1 expanded TCRs, reaching significance at thresholds 8, 16 and 32 but not at 4.

The time point label, read with the paper, signifies: patch test 1, 2 weeks after DPC sensitization. In light of the paper, this sample's treatment or condition label describes: therapeutic diphenylcyclopropenone sensitization with weekly scalp DPC. At every patch-test visit, the blood draw took place before the patch test was put on. Patients were considered eligible if aged 18 to 70, diagnosed with alopecia and deemed suitable for DPC therapy, and patients were excluded if pregnant. Total RNA was isolated from unfractionated whole blood collected in Tempus Blood RNA tubes. The germline V gene sets CDR1 to MNHEY and CDR2 to SVGEGT. The CDR3 has 15 amino acids, counting the end cysteine and valine. The entry retains the CDR3 DNA only, 45 bases that are in frame from base 1. Ends trimmed: V by 6 bases, J by 7 bases; bases unmatched to a gene: 15. The library was produced with RACE. Sequencing was carried out with a NextSeq 500. Library preparation attached unique molecular identifiers to individual cDNA molecules for quantitative, reproducible TCR counting. For every blood RNA sample, sequencing covered both the TCR alpha and TCR beta chains. Per the source publication's procedure: Samples had a median of 95,638 TCRs, with a range from about 23,224 to 750,000. V, J and CDR3 annotation of the TCR reads was carried out using the Decombinator software suite. For the PS versus PT1 abundance plots, all samples were subsampled to the same number of TCRs (28,000). TCRs were defined as expanded if absent before sensitization and observed at least eight times at the 2-week time point. TCRdb reprocessing: public reads trimmed at Q25 with fastp, clones called with MiXCR, in-frame beta chains kept. A single entry per CDR3 protein holds the most common genes and DNA from its merged rows. None of the V and J calls come from the authors' own analysis; TCRdb made them. Present in this sample are about 120,000 distinct CDR3 sequences, about an eighth of which were seen just once. The ten top clones hold approximately 0.92% of the sample.

The TCR sequence derives from a man in his late teens or twenties with alopecia areata. Some clones in this sample may be carry-over from other donors' samples. Recombination joined TRBV6-2 or TRBV6-3 with TRBJ2-7; 7 middle bases align to TRBD1. This material consisted of whole blood, taken in connection with sensitization to the hapten diphenylcyclopropenone (DPC). The DNA reads as follows: TGTGCCAGCAGCCCCAATCCCAGGGGGTTGGGAGAGCAGTACGTC. Its amino acids are CASSPNPRGLGEQYV.